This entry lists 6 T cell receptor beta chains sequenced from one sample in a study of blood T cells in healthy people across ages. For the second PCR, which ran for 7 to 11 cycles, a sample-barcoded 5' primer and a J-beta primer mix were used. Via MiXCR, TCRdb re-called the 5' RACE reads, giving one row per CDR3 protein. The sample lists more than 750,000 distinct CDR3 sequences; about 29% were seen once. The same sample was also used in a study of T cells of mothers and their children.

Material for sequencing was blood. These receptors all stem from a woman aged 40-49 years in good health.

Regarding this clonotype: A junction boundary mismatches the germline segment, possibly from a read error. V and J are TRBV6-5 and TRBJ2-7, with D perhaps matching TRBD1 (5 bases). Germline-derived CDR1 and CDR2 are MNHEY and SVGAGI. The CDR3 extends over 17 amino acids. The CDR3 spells CANSYSILGVRTYEQYF. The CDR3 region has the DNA TGTGCCAACAGTTACTCGATTCTAGGGGTGAGAACCTACGAGCAGTACTTC.

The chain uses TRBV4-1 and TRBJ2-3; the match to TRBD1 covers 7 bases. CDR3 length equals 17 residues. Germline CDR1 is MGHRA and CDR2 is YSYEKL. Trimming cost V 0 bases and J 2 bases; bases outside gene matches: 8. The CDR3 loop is CASSQETGTDYTDTQYF. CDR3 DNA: TGCGCCAGCAGCCAAGAGACCGGGACAGACTACACAGATACGCAGTATTTT.

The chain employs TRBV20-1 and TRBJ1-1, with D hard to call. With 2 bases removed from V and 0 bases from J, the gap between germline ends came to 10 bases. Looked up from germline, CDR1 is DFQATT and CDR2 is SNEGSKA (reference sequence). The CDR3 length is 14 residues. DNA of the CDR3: TGCAGTGCTAGACAGACCTACATGAACACTGAAGCTTTCTTT. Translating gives CSARQTYMNTEAFF.

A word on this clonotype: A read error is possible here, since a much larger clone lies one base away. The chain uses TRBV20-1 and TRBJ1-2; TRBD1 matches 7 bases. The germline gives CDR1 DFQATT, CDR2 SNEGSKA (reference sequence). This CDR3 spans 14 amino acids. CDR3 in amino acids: CSAIPQGQLYDYTF. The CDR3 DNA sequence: TGCAGTGCCATCCCTCAGGGACAGCTCTATGACTACACCTTC.

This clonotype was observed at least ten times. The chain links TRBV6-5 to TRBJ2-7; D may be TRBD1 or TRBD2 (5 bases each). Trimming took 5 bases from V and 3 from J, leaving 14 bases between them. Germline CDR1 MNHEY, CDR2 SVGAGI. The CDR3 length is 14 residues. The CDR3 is CASSPSGARYEQYF. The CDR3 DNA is TGTGCCAGCAGTCCTTCCGGGGCACGCTACGAGCAGTACTTC.

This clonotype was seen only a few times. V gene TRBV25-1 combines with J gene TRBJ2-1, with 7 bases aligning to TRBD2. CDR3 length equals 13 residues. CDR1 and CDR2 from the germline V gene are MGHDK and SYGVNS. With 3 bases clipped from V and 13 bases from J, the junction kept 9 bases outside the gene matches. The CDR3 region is CASSEGGARLQFF. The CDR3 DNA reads TGTGCCAGCAGTGAGGGAGGGGCTAGGTTACAGTTCTTC.